The text below deals with one T cell receptor (beta chain). PCR amplification relied on 60 Vbeta primers (plus 13 Jbeta primers). Method: immunoSEQ multiplex PCR; TCRdb's copy keeps in-frame clones and lacks some. The table lists about 110,000 clones, more than 9.5% of them singletons. The sample originates from a study of cytomegalovirus exposure and HLA in healthy donors. In the study overall: Among several hundred genotyped donors, roughly 80% fell in the Caucasian-associated ancestry cluster.

The clonotype was recovered from a man aged 35 to 55 in good health and CMV-seropositive. Sequenced input: PBMCs.

CDR3 region: CASSLGGSTDTQYF. CDR3 bases: TGTGCCAGCAGCTTAGGCGGTAGCACAGATACGCAGTATTTT. This chain joins TRBV5-6 and TRBJ2-3; no reliable D call. V lost 2 bases to trimming and J lost 0 bases, with 7 bases between them. The CDR3 extends over 14 amino acids. From germline, CDR1 is SGHDT and CDR2 YYEEEE.